Sequencing of this T cell receptor (beta chain) was carried out in a study of T cell responses to AZD1222 COVID-19 vaccine. TCRdb's copy holds only in-frame clones and misses some; the assay was immunoSEQ multiplex PCR. The table shows approximately 88,000 clones, with 90% occurring only once. The CDR3 spans 16 residues. Germline CDR1 SGHNT, CDR2 YYREEE (reference sequence). Unmatched junction bases numbered 3, after V lost 0 bases and J lost 2 bases. Sample: peripheral blood, taken 28 days after the second AZD1222 dose. The gene calls are TRBV5-4 and TRBJ2-2; TRBD2 matches at 8 bases. The receptor was derived from an adult who received the AZD1222 COVID-19 vaccine. In DNA, the CDR3 is TGTGCCAGCAGCTTGGATAGCGGGGTAAACACCGGGGAGCTGTTTTTT. Its protein product is CASSLDSGVNTGELFF.